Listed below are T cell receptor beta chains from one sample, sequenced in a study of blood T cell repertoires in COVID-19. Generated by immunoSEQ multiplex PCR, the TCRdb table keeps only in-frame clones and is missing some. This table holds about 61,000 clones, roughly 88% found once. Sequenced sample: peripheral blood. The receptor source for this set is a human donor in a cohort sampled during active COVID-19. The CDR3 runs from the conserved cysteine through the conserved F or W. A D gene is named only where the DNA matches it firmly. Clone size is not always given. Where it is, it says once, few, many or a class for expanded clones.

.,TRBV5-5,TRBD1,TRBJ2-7,CASSLVVGTGTYEQYF,TGTGCCAGCAGCTTGGTTGTAGGGACAGGAACCTACGAGCAGTACTTC
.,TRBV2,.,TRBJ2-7,CASTNYPYEQYF,TGTGCCAGCACAAACTATCCCTACGAGCAGTACTTC
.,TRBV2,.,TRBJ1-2,CASRGAYGYTF,TGTGCCAGCAGGGGGGCCTATGGCTACACCTTC
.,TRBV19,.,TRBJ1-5,CASSMTAGGNQPQHF,TGTGCCAGTAGTATGACGGCAGGGGGCAATCAGCCCCAGCATTTT
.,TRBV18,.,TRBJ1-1,CASSPQGLGGKGDAFF,TGTGCCAGCTCACCCCAGGGTCTGGGCGGGAAGGGCGACGCTTTCTTT
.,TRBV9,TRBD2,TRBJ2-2,CASSALSGGSTGELFF,TGTGCCAGCAGCGCCCTTAGCGGGGGGAGCACCGGGGAGCTGTTTTTT
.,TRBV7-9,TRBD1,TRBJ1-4,CASSVETGGGEKLFF,TGTGCCAGCAGCGTGGAGACAGGGGGAGGTGAAAAACTGTTTTTT
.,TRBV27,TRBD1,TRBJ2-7,CASSLTGDYEQYF,TGTGCCAGCAGTTTAACAGGGGACTACGAGCAGTACTTC
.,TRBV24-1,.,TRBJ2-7,CATVGGQVTYEQYF,TGTGCCACCGTGGGAGGCCAGGTCACCTACGAGCAGTACTTC
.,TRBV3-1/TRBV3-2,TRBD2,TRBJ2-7,CASSDLAGGQSEQYF,TGTGCCAGCAGCGATTTAGCGGGAGGCCAGTCCGAGCAGTACTTC
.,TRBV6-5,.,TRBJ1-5,CASHLGSVNQPQHF,TGTGCCAGCCATCTAGGCAGTGTCAATCAGCCCCAGCATTTT
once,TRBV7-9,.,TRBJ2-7,CASSLAPGHYEQYF,TGTGCCAGCAGCTTAGCTCCGGGACACTACGAGCAGTACTTC
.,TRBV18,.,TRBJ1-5,CASSPGGQPQHF,TGTGCCAGCTCCCCGGGGGGTCAGCCCCAGCATTTT
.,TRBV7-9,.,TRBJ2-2,CASSLVGGIGELFF,TGTGCCAGCAGCTTAGTTGGGGGGATCGGGGAGCTGTTTTTT
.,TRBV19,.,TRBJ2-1,CASRGGNYNEQFF,TGTGCCAGTAGAGGAGGGAACTACAATGAGCAGTTCTTC
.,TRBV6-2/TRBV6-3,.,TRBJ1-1,CASSYSREGQYF,TGTGCCAGCAGTTACTCCCGGGAGGGACAATACTTT
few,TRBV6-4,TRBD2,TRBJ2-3,CASSVGGGDTDTQYF,TGTGCCAGCAGTGTTGGCGGGGGGGACACAGATACGCAGTATTTT
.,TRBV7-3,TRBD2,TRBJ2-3,CASSLTSAGGPDTQYF,TGTGCCAGCAGCTTAACGTCTGCGGGGGGGCCAGATACGCAGTATTTT
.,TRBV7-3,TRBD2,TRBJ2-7,CASSLTAGGPYEQYF,TGTGCCAGCAGCTTAACAGCGGGGGGACCCTACGAGCAGTACTTC
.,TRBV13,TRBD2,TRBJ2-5,CASSFDPSGRAYETQYF,TGTGCCAGCAGCTTCGACCCTAGCGGGAGGGCCTATGAGACCCAGTACTTC
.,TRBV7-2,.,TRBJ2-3,CASSSELPRSTDTQYF,TGTGCCAGCAGCTCCGAACTACCACGTTCGACGGATACGCAGTATTTT
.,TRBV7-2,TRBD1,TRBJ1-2,CASSPGTGSGYTF,TGTGCCAGCAGCCCGGGGACAGGGAGCGGCTACACCTTC
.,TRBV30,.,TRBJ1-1,CAWSILSDTEAFF,TGTGCCTGGAGCATATTGTCGGACACTGAAGCTTTCTTT
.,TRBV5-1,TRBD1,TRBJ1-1,CASSPTTGVGTEAFF,TGCGCCAGCAGCCCGACTACAGGGGTGGGCACTGAAGCTTTCTTT
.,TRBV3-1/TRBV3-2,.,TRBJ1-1,CASSYGGSALIF,TGTGCCAGCAGTTACGGGGGGAGCGCCCTGATCTTT
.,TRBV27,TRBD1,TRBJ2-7,CASSGMGQGEYEQYF,TGTGCCAGCAGTGGAATGGGACAGGGGGAATACGAGCAGTACTTC
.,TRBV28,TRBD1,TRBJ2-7,CASSPSDRDYEQYF,TGTGCCAGCAGTCCATCAGACAGGGACTACGAGCAGTACTTC
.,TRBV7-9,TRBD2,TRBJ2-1,CASSLRASGSSDEQFF,TGTGCCAGCAGCTTAAGGGCTAGCGGGAGTAGCGATGAGCAGTTCTTC
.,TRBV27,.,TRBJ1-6,CASSRLVGEINNSPLHF,TGTGCCAGCAGTCGCCTGGTCGGAGAAATCAATAATTCACCCCTCCACTTT
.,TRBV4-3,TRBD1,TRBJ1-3,CASSQAWDREVSGNTIYF,TGCGCCAGCAGCCAAGCCTGGGACAGGGAAGTCTCTGGAAACACCATATATTTT
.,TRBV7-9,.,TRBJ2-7,CASSLASGVGEQYF,TGTGCCAGCAGCTTAGCGTCAGGGGTAGGTGAGCAGTACTTC
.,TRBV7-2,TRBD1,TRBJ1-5,CASSLGATGLNQPQHF,TGTGCCAGCAGCTTAGGTGCGACAGGGCTAAATCAGCCCCAGCATTTT
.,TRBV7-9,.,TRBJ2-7,CASSSDRALEQYF,TGTGCCAGCAGCTCGGACAGAGCCTTGGAGCAGTACTTC
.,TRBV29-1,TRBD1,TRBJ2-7,CSAETGQTYEQYF,TGCAGCGCTGAAACGGGACAGACCTACGAGCAGTACTTC
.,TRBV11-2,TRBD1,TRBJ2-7,CASSLLRVGQGSSYEQYF,TGTGCCAGCAGCTTATTGCGAGTAGGACAGGGAAGCTCCTACGAGCAGTACTTC
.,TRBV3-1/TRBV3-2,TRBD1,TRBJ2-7,CASSFDRTGGSEQYF,TGTGCCAGCAGCTTTGACAGGACAGGGGGCTCCGAGCAGTACTTC
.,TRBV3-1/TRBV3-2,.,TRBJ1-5,CASSHGRGHNQPQHF,TGTGCCAGCAGCCACGGCCGGGGTCATAATCAGCCCCAGCATTTT
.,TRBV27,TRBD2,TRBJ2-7,CASRVWDSGSYEQYF,TGTGCCAGCAGAGTATGGGATAGCGGGAGCTACGAGCAGTACTTC
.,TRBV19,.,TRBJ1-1,CASSKDWNQAFF,TGTGCCAGTAGTAAGGACTGGAACCAAGCTTTCTTT
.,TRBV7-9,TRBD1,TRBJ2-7,CANRGFSYEQYF,TGTGCCAACAGGGGCTTCTCCTACGAGCAGTACTTC
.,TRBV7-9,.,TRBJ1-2,CASSLLLGYGYTF,TGTGCCAGCAGCTTATTACTAGGGTACGGCTACACCTTC
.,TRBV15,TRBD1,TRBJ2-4,CATSRKTIGQGENIQYF,TGTGCCACCAGCAGGAAAACCATAGGACAGGGGGAAAACATTCAGTACTTC
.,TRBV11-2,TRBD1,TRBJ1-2,CASNLNQGGGAGIVGYTF,TGTGCCAGCAACTTAAACCAGGGGGGCGGAGCTGGTATTGTTGGCTACACCTTC
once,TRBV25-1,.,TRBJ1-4,CASSEPPDSPNEKLFF,TGTGCCAGCAGTGAACCTCCGGACAGCCCTAATGAAAAACTGTTTTTT
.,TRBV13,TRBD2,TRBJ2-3,CASSPPHKRGPSTDTQYF,TGTGCCAGCAGCCCCCCCCACAAGCGGGGGCCTAGCACAGATACGCAGTATTTT
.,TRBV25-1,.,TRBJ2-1,CASSDTRAYNEQFF,TGTGCCAGCAGTGATACCCGAGCCTACAATGAGCAGTTCTTC
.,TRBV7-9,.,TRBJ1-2,CASSVQISGYTF,TGTGCCAGCAGCGTACAAATCAGTGGCTACACCTTC
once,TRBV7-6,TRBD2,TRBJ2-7,CASSFLSGGASYEQYF,TGTGCCAGCAGCTTTTTGTCGGGGGGTGCCTCCTACGAGCAGTACTTC
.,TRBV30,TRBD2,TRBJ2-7,CAWSLTSEIYEQYF,TGTGCCTGGAGTCTAACTAGCGAGATCTACGAGCAGTACTTC
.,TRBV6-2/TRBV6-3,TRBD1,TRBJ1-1,CASSYLGQGNTEAFF,TGTGCCAGCAGTTACTTGGGACAGGGCAACACTGAAGCTTTCTTT
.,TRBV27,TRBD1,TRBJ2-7,CASSYGTGVGEQYF,TGTGCCAGCAGTTACGGTACAGGGGTGGGGGAGCAGTACTTC